This T cell receptor (beta chain) was identified during a study of T cell changes during pregnancy in multiple sclerosis. CDR3 length: 14 residues. V lost 5 bases, J lost 6 bases, and 16 bases lay in between. Germline CDR1 is LNHDA and CDR2 is SQIVND (reference sequence). Profiled with immunoSEQ multiplex PCR; TCRdb holds only in-frame clones, not every one. Among roughly 60,000 clones listed, just under 90% were seen once. The sequence came from a female donor with multiple sclerosis, enrolled in a pregnancy study. The chain uses TRBV19 and TRBJ1-2, with D hard to call. The material sequenced was CD4+ T cells from peripheral blood mononuclear cells, taken in the first trimester of pregnancy. The CDR3 sequence: CASSRRAGSDGYTF. CDR3 bases: TGTGCCAGTAGTCGACGGGCGGGGTCTGATGGCTACACCTTC.